Sequencing of this TCR beta chain was carried out in a study of cytomegalovirus exposure and HLA in healthy donors. The PCR ran on 60 Vbeta and 13 Jbeta primers. The table came from immunoSEQ multiplex PCR; TCRdb's copy has only in-frame clones and leaves some out. The sample consists of 150,000 to 200,000 clones, approximately 84% of them appearing once. Germline assignment: CDR1 ENHRY and CDR2 SYGVKD. The CDR3 is made up of 17 amino acids. Germline trimming cut 5 bases from V and 0 bases from J; bases unmatched to any gene: 9. This sequence was found in a woman in her thirties in good health and CMV-seropositive. The chain employs TRBV10-3 and TRBJ1-5; 8 bases match TRBD1. Material for sequencing was PBMCs. CDR3 sequence (DNA): TGTGCCATCAGTAGAGACGGGACAGGATATAGCAATCAGCCCCAGCATTTT. Translation gives CAISRDGTGYSNQPQHF.